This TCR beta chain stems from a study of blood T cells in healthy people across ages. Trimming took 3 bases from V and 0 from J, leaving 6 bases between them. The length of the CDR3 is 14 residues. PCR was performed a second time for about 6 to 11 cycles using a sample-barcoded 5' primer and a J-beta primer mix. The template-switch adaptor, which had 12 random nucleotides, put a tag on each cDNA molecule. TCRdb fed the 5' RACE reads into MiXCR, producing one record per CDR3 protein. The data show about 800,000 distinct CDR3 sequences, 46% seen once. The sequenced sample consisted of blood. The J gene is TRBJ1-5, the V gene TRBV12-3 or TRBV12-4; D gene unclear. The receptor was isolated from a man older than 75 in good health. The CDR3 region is CASSFRSSNQPQHF. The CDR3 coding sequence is TGTGCCAGCAGTTTTAGGTCTAGCAATCAGCCCCAGCATTTT.